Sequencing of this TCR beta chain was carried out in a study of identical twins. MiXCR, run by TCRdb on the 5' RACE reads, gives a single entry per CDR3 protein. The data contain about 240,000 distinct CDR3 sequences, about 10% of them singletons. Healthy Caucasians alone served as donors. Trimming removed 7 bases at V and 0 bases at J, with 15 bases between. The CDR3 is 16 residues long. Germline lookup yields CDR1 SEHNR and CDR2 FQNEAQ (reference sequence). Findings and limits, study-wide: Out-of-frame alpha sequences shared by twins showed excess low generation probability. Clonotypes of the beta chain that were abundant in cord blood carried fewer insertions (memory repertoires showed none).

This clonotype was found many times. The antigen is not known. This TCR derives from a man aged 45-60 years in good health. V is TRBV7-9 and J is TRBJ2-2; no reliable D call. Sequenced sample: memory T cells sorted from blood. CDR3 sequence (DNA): TGTGCCAGCAACCCGCGTGATAGGGCGAACACCGGGGAGCTGTTTTTT. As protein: CASNPRDRANTGELFF. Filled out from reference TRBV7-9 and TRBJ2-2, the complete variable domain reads DTGVSQNPRHKITKRGQNVTFRCDPISEHNRLYWYRQTLGQGPEFLTYFQNEAQLEKSRLLSDRFSAERPKGSFSTLEIQRTEQGDSAMYLCASNPRDRANTGELFFGEGSRLTVL.